This is a list of T cell receptor beta chains from one sample in a study of blood T cell repertoires in COVID-19. TCRdb's table, derived via immunoSEQ multiplex PCR, lists solely in-frame clones and lacks some. The sample records some 130,000 clones, about 91% being singletons. Sequencing input: peripheral blood. The receptors stem from a man aged 50-59 years with acute or convalescent COVID-19. Each CDR3 is given with its conserved first and last residue. A D gene is named only where the DNA matches it firmly. Only part of the rows carry a size: once, few, many, or a class if the clone is expanded.

j_call: TRBJ1-4; clone_size: NA; v_call: TRBV5-1; d_call: NA; cdr3_aa: CASSLSGGDEKLFF; cdr3_nt: TGCGCCAGCAGCTTGAGCGGGGGCGATGAAAAACTGTTTTTT
j_call: TRBJ1-1; clone_size: NA; v_call: TRBV5-1; d_call: TRBD1; cdr3_aa: CASSNPWDRELTEAFF; cdr3_nt: TGCGCCAGCAGCAACCCCTGGGACAGAGAGTTAACTGAAGCTTTCTTT
j_call: TRBJ1-1; clone_size: NA; v_call: TRBV18; d_call: TRBD1; cdr3_aa: CASSRRQGVNTEAFF; cdr3_nt: TGTGCCAGCTCTCGCCGACAGGGGGTAAACACTGAAGCTTTCTTT
j_call: TRBJ1-1; clone_size: NA; v_call: TRBV5-4; d_call: NA; cdr3_aa: CASSLAQGSTEAFF; cdr3_nt: TGTGCCAGCAGCTTGGCCCAGGGGAGCACTGAAGCTTTCTTT
j_call: TRBJ2-5; clone_size: once; v_call: TRBV3-1/TRBV3-2; d_call: NA; cdr3_aa: CASSQAWRGNQETQYF; cdr3_nt: TGTGCCAGCAGCCAAGCTTGGAGGGGTAACCAAGAGACCCAGTACTTC
j_call: TRBJ1-3; clone_size: NA; v_call: TRBV30; d_call: NA; cdr3_aa: CAWSVTYPGNTIYF; cdr3_nt: TGTGCCTGGAGTGTAACATATCCTGGAAACACCATATATTTT
j_call: TRBJ1-1; clone_size: NA; v_call: TRBV27; d_call: NA; cdr3_aa: CASSLHGLLNTEAFF; cdr3_nt: TGTGCCAGCAGTTTACACGGACTATTGAACACTGAAGCTTTCTTT
j_call: TRBJ1-5; clone_size: NA; v_call: TRBV11-2; d_call: NA; cdr3_aa: CASSLDSQPQHF; cdr3_nt: TGTGCCAGCAGCTTAGACTCTCAGCCCCAGCATTTT
j_call: TRBJ1-1; clone_size: NA; v_call: TRBV5-4; d_call: TRBD1; cdr3_aa: CASSQDRVNTEAFF; cdr3_nt: TGTGCCAGCAGCCAGGACAGGGTGAACACTGAAGCTTTCTTT
j_call: TRBJ1-2; clone_size: NA; v_call: TRBV9; d_call: NA; cdr3_aa: CAILTGSYTF; cdr3_nt: TGTGCCATCCTAACAGGGAGCTACACCTTC
j_call: TRBJ2-1; clone_size: NA; v_call: TRBV3-1/TRBV3-2; d_call: TRBD2; cdr3_aa: CASTQRGADNEQFF; cdr3_nt: TGTGCCAGCACCCAGCGGGGCGCCGACAATGAGCAGTTCTTC
j_call: TRBJ1-1; clone_size: few; v_call: TRBV5-1; d_call: NA; cdr3_aa: CASSSLGLTNTEAFF; cdr3_nt: TGCGCCAGCAGCTCTCTGGGACTGACGAACACTGAAGCTTTCTTT
j_call: TRBJ1-4; clone_size: NA; v_call: TRBV2; d_call: NA; cdr3_aa: CASSEVVAGLATNEKLFF; cdr3_nt: TGTGCCAGCAGTGAAGTGGTGGCAGGATTAGCAACTAATGAAAAACTGTTTTTT
j_call: TRBJ2-7; clone_size: NA; v_call: TRBV7-2; d_call: NA; cdr3_aa: CASSLAGHSPLSYEQYF; cdr3_nt: TGTGCCAGCAGCTTAGCAGGTCACAGCCCCCTGTCCTACGAGCAGTACTTC
j_call: TRBJ1-4; clone_size: NA; v_call: TRBV30; d_call: TRBD1; cdr3_aa: CAWRGQGGYEKLFF; cdr3_nt: TGTGCCTGGAGAGGACAGGGCGGATATGAAAAACTGTTTTTT
j_call: TRBJ2-5; clone_size: NA; v_call: TRBV5-1; d_call: TRBD1; cdr3_aa: CASSPGQGRQETQYF; cdr3_nt: TGCGCCAGCAGCCCGGGACAGGGGCGTCAAGAGACCCAGTACTTC
j_call: TRBJ1-1; clone_size: NA; v_call: TRBV5-1; d_call: TRBD1; cdr3_aa: CASSTRQGMGTEAFF; cdr3_nt: TGCGCCAGCAGCACCCGACAGGGGATGGGCACTGAAGCTTTCTTT
j_call: TRBJ2-3; clone_size: once; v_call: TRBV11-2; d_call: TRBD2; cdr3_aa: CASSLLTSGRRTDTQYF; cdr3_nt: TGTGCCAGCAGCTTACTTACTAGCGGGAGGCGCACAGATACGCAGTATTTT
j_call: TRBJ2-7; clone_size: NA; v_call: TRBV5-1; d_call: NA; cdr3_aa: CASSSSGLTSGEQYF; cdr3_nt: TGCGCCAGCAGCTCCTCCGGTCTTACTTCTGGTGAGCAGTACTTC
j_call: TRBJ1-3; clone_size: NA; v_call: TRBV5-1; d_call: NA; cdr3_aa: CASSSEASGNTIYF; cdr3_nt: TGCGCCAGCAGCTCCGAGGCCTCTGGAAACACCATATATTTT